Following are 7 T cell receptor beta chains from one sample sequenced in a study of tumor-infiltrating lymphocytes in primary liver carcinoma. Reverse transcription of approximately 0.55 ug total RNA with a constant-region primer produced TCR beta cDNA. The TCR beta library was amplified through three nested multiplex PCR rounds in a modified ARM-PCR procedure. A C-beta reverse primer and TRBV1-TRBV30 forward primers served in each of the first two PCR rounds, at approximately 10 cycles apiece. TCRdb redid the calling of the multiplex PCR reads with MiXCR, one entry per CDR3 protein. Of 180,000 or so distinct CDR3 sequences listed, approximately 60% were seen once; the top ten hold around 68%. Unsorted whole blood supplied the RNA, and germline DNA was extracted too. Sequencing was carried out using peripheral blood. Source of these receptors: a man in his forties with primary liver carcinoma and hepatitis B virus infection.

The rearrangement links TRBV6-5 to TRBJ2-2; no clear D gene. V lost 5 bases, J lost 3 bases, and 4 bases lay in between. In germline, CDR1 is MNHEY, CDR2 SVGAGI. The length of the CDR3 is 12 residues. Written as DNA, the CDR3 is TGTGCCAGCAGTACCGACACCGGGGAGCTGTTTTTT. Its protein product is CASSTDTGELFF.

This rearrangement joins TRBV6-5 to TRBJ1-6; 7 bases fit TRBD1. Germline V CDR1 and CDR2: MNHEY, SVGAGI. The CDR3 spans 16 residues. Unmatched junction bases numbered 15, after V lost 7 bases and J lost 9 bases. In nucleotides, the CDR3 is TGTGCCAGCAAAGAAGCGGGGACAGAGGATGGTTCACCCCTCCACTTT. Its translation is CASKEAGTEDGSPLHF.

The sample holds many counts of this clonotype. V gene TRBV11-2 combines with J gene TRBJ2-2; TRBD2 aligns across 10 bases. With V trimmed by 3 bases and J by 6 bases, 4 bases remained unmatched. The CDR3 consists of 15 residues. Germline lookup yields CDR1 SGHAT and CDR2 FQNNGV. In nucleotides, the CDR3 is TGTGCCAGCAGCTTTTCTAGCGGGAGTCCCGGGGAGCTGTTTTTT. This codes for CASSFSSGSPGELFF.

This clonotype was recorded a few times. A read error may explain this, as a much larger clone is one base away. The chain links TRBV4-1 to TRBJ2-1, with 7 bases that match TRBD2. Per germline, CDR1 MGHRA and CDR2 YSYEKL. The CDR3 is 16 amino acids. The CDR3 region is CASSQVRLAVYNEKFF. The CDR3 nucleotides are TGCGCCAGCAGCCAAGTTCGGCTAGCGGTGTACAATGAGAAGTTCTTC.

In regard to this clonotype: At one of its ends the junction is not consistent with the germline gene, which may arise from a read error. V and J are TRBV5-4 and TRBJ1-1; a possible D gene is TRBD1 (6 bases). The CDR3 covers 14 residues. Germline values: CDR1 SGHNT, CDR2 YYREEE (reference sequence). CDR3 DNA: TGTGCCAGCAGCCAGGACAGCATGAACACTGAGGCTTTCTTT. Encoded protein: CASSQDSMNTEAFF.

J is TRBJ1-1 and V is TRBV14, with 7 positions matching TRBD1. Germline lookup yields CDR1 SGHDN and CDR2 FVKESK. The CDR3 extends over 14 amino acids. V lost 4 bases to trimming and J lost 4 bases; unmatched junction nucleotides: 6. CDR3 loop: CASSRNRGSTEAFF. The CDR3 coding sequence is TGTGCCAGCAGCCGGAACAGGGGTAGCACTGAAGCTTTCTTT.

With regard to this clonotype: This may be a read error, as it is one base from a much larger clone. The rearrangement links TRBV11-2 to TRBJ2-3; 10 positions match TRBD2. The germline V gene has CDR1 SGHAT and CDR2 FQNNGV. The J segment lost 3 bases and the V segment lost 10 bases, leaving 10 bases of the junction unmatched. The CDR3 length is 15 residues. The CDR3 loop is CANRRTSGVTDTQYF. CDR3 nucleotides: TGTGCCAACAGAAGAACTAGCGGGGTAACAGATACGCAGTATTTT.